The 22 T cell receptor beta chains listed next were all sequenced from one sample in a study of T cell responses to AZD1222 COVID-19 vaccine. Some clones are missing from TCRdb's copy, which holds only in-frame ones; the method was immunoSEQ multiplex PCR. The sample comprises about 84,000 clones, 70% to 90% of which are singletons, and 1.5% rests with the top ten. The sample here was peripheral blood, taken on day 0 of AZD1222 vaccination. Receptors were obtained from an adult in good health.

This sequence joins TRBV10-3 and TRBJ2-5; the D is unclear. The germline CDR1 and CDR2 sequences are ENHRY and SYGVKD. Trimming pared 4 bases from V and 7 bases from J, leaving 16 bases between. The CDR3 is 14 residues long. The CDR3 loop reads CAISGSNHPGTQYF. CDR3 DNA sequence: TGTGCCATCAGTGGGTCCAACCACCCTGGGACCCAGTACTTC.

This clone occurred a few times. The chain combines TRBV5-1 with TRBJ2-2; D may be TRBD1 (5 bases). V lost 6 bases, J lost 1 base, and 7 bases lay in between. CDR3 length: 13 residues. Germline V lookup: CDR1 SGHRS, CDR2 YFSETQ. CDR3 bases: TGCGCCAGCAACCAGGGGAACACCGGGGAGCTGTTTTTT. Its protein product is CASNQGNTGELFF.

The chain couples TRBV18 to TRBJ2-3; tentative D call: TRBD1 (6 bases). This CDR3 comprises 15 residues. V was cut by 7 bases and J by 0 bases, with 14 bases left in between. In germline, CDR1 is KGHSH, CDR2 LQKENI. The CDR3 sequence: CASLTTGQSTDTQYF. The CDR3 DNA follows: TGTGCCAGCTTGACCACAGGGCAGAGCACAGATACGCAGTATTTT.

V gene TRBV11-2 combines with J gene TRBJ2-7; the D gene is possibly TRBD2 (5 bases). Germline lookup yields CDR1 SGHAT and CDR2 FQNNGV. Trimming took 3 bases from V and 3 from J, leaving 6 bases between them. CDR3 size: 12 residues. The CDR3 DNA reads as TGTGCCAGCAGCTTGGGGAGCTACGAGCAGTACTTC. It specifies CASSLGSYEQYF. Complete variable domain (other parts from reference TRBV11-2 and TRBJ2-7): EAGVAQSPRYKIIEKRQSVAFWCNPISGHATLYWYQQILGQGPKLLIQFQNNGVVDDSQLPKDRFSAERLKGVDSTLKIQPAKLEDSAVYLCASSLGSYEQYFGPGTRLTVT.

The J gene is TRBJ2-7, the V gene TRBV7-9, with a tentative D call TRBD1 (6 bases). The CDR3 is 14 residues long. The V end was cut by 6 bases, the J end by 4 bases, with 16 bases between. Germline V lookup: CDR1 SEHNR, CDR2 FQNEAQ (reference sequence). The CDR3 sequence: CASRSKGVPYEQYF. CDR3 coding DNA: TGTGCCAGCAGAAGCAAGGGGGTTCCTTACGAGCAGTACTTC.

This chain uses TRBV28 with TRBJ1-5; 7 bases match TRBD1. Germline V gene sequence: CDR1 MDHEN, CDR2 SYDVKM. With 4 bases clipped from V and 6 bases from J, the junction kept 9 bases outside the gene matches. The CDR3 runs 15 residues. The CDR3 DNA reads TGTGCCAGCAGTTCCCGACAGGGAAGGGGTCAGCCCCAGCATTTT. It yields the protein CASSSRQGRGQPQHF.

The genes are TRBV4-2 and TRBJ2-4; 8 bases are a match to TRBD2. The V gene end was trimmed by 4 bases and the J gene end by 5 bases; junction bases not matched to a gene: 13. Germline values: CDR1 LGHNA, CDR2 YNFKEQ. The CDR3 length is 17 residues. The CDR3 coding sequence is TGTGCCAGCAGCCGAGAGGGGACTAGATCGTCCCAAAACATTCAGTACTTC. Translated, it gives CASSREGTRSSQNIQYF.

This clone has only one observation. V usage is TRBV5-3 and J usage is TRBJ1-5; TRBD1 might be the D (6 bases). TRBV5-3 is flagged as an ORF with uncertain function. The length of the CDR3 is 15 residues. V dropped 6 bases and J dropped 2 bases, with 15 bases sitting between them. CDR3 sequence reads: CARIKTGRGNQPQHF. The DNA of the CDR3 is TGTGCCAGAATTAAGACAGGAAGGGGCAATCAGCCCCAGCATTTT.

The genes are TRBV6-5 and TRBJ2-7; TRBD1 matches 10 bases. CDR3 size: 13 residues. CDR1 is MNHEY, CDR2 SVGAGI, per germline. The V segment lost 6 bases and the J segment 5 bases; nucleotides outside the gene matches: 4. CDR3 region: CASRKDRGHEQYF. In DNA, the CDR3 is TGTGCCAGCAGAAAAGACAGGGGGCACGAGCAGTACTTC.

The table lists this clone with a count of one. The chain employs TRBV7-9 and TRBJ1-3; D is unclear. The CDR3 runs 14 residues. Germline V lookup: CDR1 SEHNR, CDR2 FQNEAQ (reference sequence). Trimming took 3 bases from V and 0 from J, leaving 6 bases between them. In DNA form, the CDR3 reads TGTGCCAGCAGCTTCCCGAGCTCTGGAAACACCATATATTTT. Translated: CASSFPSSGNTIYF.

The gene calls are TRBV27 and TRBJ1-1, with a possible D match to TRBD1 (6 bases). CDR1 and CDR2 from the germline V gene are MNHEY and SMNVEV (reference sequence). The CDR3 has 14 amino acids. Trimming took off 6 bases at V and 10 bases at J, with 21 bases between the two ends. CDR3 residues: CASSSPLRGEGAFF. The CDR3 coding sequence is TGTGCCAGCAGCTCCCCGCTAAGGGGGGAGGGAGCTTTCTTT.

This clone was picked up one time. The chain combines TRBV6-5 with TRBJ1-5; TRBD1 aligns across 9 bases. This CDR3 contains 15 residues. The ends lost 7 bases at V and 4 bases at J; junction bases unmatched: 8. Germline V gene sequence: CDR1 MNHEY, CDR2 SVGAGI. The CDR3 DNA follows: TGTGCCAGCACCAGGACAGGGGCGAAAAATCAGCCCCAGCATTTT. This gives the protein CASTRTGAKNQPQHF.

In this sample, this clone turned up once. V and J are TRBV29-1 and TRBJ2-3; 8 nucleotides align to TRBD2. J was trimmed by 3 bases and V by 4 bases; bases with no gene match: 6. Germline-derived CDR1 and CDR2 are SQVTM and ANQGSEA. The CDR3 runs to 14 residues. The CDR3, as DNA: TGCAGCGTTGTCAGTCGCGGGAGGACAGATACGCAGTATTTT. It yields the protein CSVVSRGRTDTQYF.

CDR3 region: CASSQYFNTGELFF. As DNA, the CDR3 is TGTGCCAGCAGCCAATACTTTAACACCGGGGAGCTGTTTTTT. V is TRBV14 and J is TRBJ2-2; D gene unclear. The V end lost 2 bases, the J end lost 2 bases, and 6 bases lay between the germline ends. CDR1 and CDR2 (germline): SGHDN, FVKESK. This CDR3 contains 14 residues.

The rearrangement uses TRBV5-8 and TRBJ1-5; unclear D gene. The germline V gene encodes CDR1 SGHTS and CDR2 YDEGEE. Trimming took off 2 bases at V and 1 base at J, with 7 bases between the two ends. The CDR3 spans 14 residues. CDR3 DNA sequence: TGTGCCAGCAGCTTACGGACGAGCAATCAGCCCCAGCATTTT. It is translated as CASSLRTSNQPQHF.

The rearrangement links TRBV20-1 to TRBJ1-5, with no clear D. The germline V gene has CDR1 DFQATT and CDR2 SNEGSKA (reference sequence). This CDR3 is built from 14 residues. V was pared by 3 bases and J by 3 bases, with 12 bases between. DNA of the CDR3: TGCAGTGCTAGTGGCCGGGGTCTCAATCAGCCCCAGCATTTT. As protein: CSASGRGLNQPQHF.

This clone occurred once. V is TRBV11-2 and J is TRBJ2-1; 12 positions match TRBD2. This CDR3 contains 17 residues. CDR1 and CDR2 from the germline V gene are SGHAT and FQNNGV. Germline trimming cut 0 bases from V and 7 bases from J; bases unmatched to any gene: 7. CDR3 coding DNA: TGTGCCAGCAGCTTAGATTGGCAACTAGCGGGAGGAAATGAGCAGTTCTTC. Translation gives CASSLDWQLAGGNEQFF.

The chain uses TRBV6-2 or TRBV6-3 and TRBJ1-2; D call uncertain. Trimming cost V 5 bases and J 2 bases, with 9 bases left between them. The CDR3 runs 13 residues. Germline V CDR1 and CDR2: MNHEY, SVGEGT. CDR3 sequence reads: CASSDDGNYGYTF. DNA for the CDR3: TGTGCCAGCAGTGACGACGGGAACTATGGCTACACCTTC.

This clone came up a few times. This CDR3 is CASSRWVGGTGANVLTF. The CDR3 coding sequence is TGTGCCAGCAGCCGGTGGGTGGGGGGCACTGGGGCCAACGTCCTGACTTTC. The V call is TRBV27, the J call TRBJ2-6; D is tentatively TRBD1 or TRBD2 (6 bases each). Germline V gene lookup returns CDR1 MNHEY and CDR2 SMNVEV (reference sequence). This CDR3 is built from 17 residues. The V end lost 6 bases, the J end lost 2 bases, and 17 bases lay between the germline ends.

This chain links TRBV27 with TRBJ1-2; weak D call: TRBD1 (5 bases). Germline CDR1 reads MNHEY; CDR2 reads SMNVEV (reference sequence). This CDR3 has 13 amino acids. Trimming took off 0 bases at V and 9 bases at J, with 11 bases between the two ends. CDR3 nucleotides: TGTGCCAGCAGTTTATCGTACGGGACGAGCTACACCTTC. Translated, it gives CASSLSYGTSYTF.

The V and J genes are TRBV12-3 or TRBV12-4 and TRBJ1-2, with no clear D. The CDR3 extends over 12 amino acids. The V and J ends lost 8 bases and 9 bases respectively, with 16 bases between them. The chain's CDR3 is CASAKGGRSYTF. CDR3 DNA sequence: TGTGCCAGCGCCAAGGGCGGGCGAAGCTACACCTTC.

The chain is built from TRBV7-6 and TRBJ1-5; maybe TRBD1 (5 bases). Trimming cost V 5 bases and J 5 bases, with 10 bases left between them. CDR1 is SGHVS and CDR2 is FNYEAQ in the germline V gene. The CDR3 has 13 amino acids. CDR3 amino acids: CASSLGEHQPQHF. Here the CDR3 DNA reads TGTGCCAGCAGCCTAGGGGAGCATCAGCCCCAGCATTTT. Supplemented by reference TRBV7-6 and TRBJ1-5, the full variable domain reads GAGVSQSPRYKVTKRGQDVALRCDPISGHVSLYWYRQALGQGPEFLTYFNYEAQQDKSGLPNDRFSAERPEGSISTLTIQRTEQRDSAMYRCASSLGEHQPQHFGDGTRLSIL.